This T cell receptor beta chain stems from a study of low-dose radiotherapy and immunotherapy resistance in tumors. Across the study: Intravenous cyclophosphamide at 200 mg/m2 preceded radiation and immunotherapy by one day, every two weeks.

This CDR3 region has 14 residues. Germline V lookup: CDR1 MNHEY, CDR2 SMNVEV (reference sequence). Trimming left V 3 bases short and J 3 bases short, with 12 bases between. This sample's time point: after trial treatment. Described treatment: LDRT plus nivolumab, ipilimumab, low-dose cyclophosphamide and aspirin (RACIN trial). In the RACIN dose-escalation trial, donors got nivolumab plus ipilimumab with aspirin, cyclophosphamide and radiotherapy. Primers targeting TRAV and TRBV primed first-strand cDNA, covering alpha and beta chains. The PCR that amplified TCRs ran for roughly 20 cycles, relying on a constant-region primer and a V-primer adapter. Isolated mRNA underwent amplification by in vitro transcription. TCRdb re-derived calls from the reads in MiXCR, one entry per CDR3 protein. This table has 100,000 or so distinct CDR3 sequences, less than 25% appearing once.

The chain uses TRBV27 and TRBJ2-7, with a weak D call TRBD1 (5 bases). Material: PBMCs, obtained after low-dose radiotherapy plus immunotherapy. The clonotype originates from a male donor with prostate cancer. The chain's CDR3 is CASSFTGDIYEQYF. The CDR3 nucleotides read TGTGCCAGCAGTTTCACAGGTGATATCTACGAGCAGTACTTC.